One sample yielded the 16 T cell receptor beta chains listed below, sequenced in a study of blood T cell repertoires in COVID-19. Using immunoSEQ multiplex PCR, the repertoire was profiled, and TCRdb retains in-frame clones only, with some absent. Altogether tens of thousands of clones are present, over 75% being singletons, with the ten largest covering approximately 2.3%. Sequencing was done on a sample of peripheral blood. All receptors come from a woman in her 70s with acute or convalescent COVID-19.

This clone was seen once. CDR3 bases: TGCGCCAGTTGCAGAAACAATGAGCAGTTCTTC. Protein: CASCRNNEQFF. J is TRBJ2-1 and V is TRBV10-2; no definite D call. CDR3 length: 11 amino acids. The germline CDR1 and CDR2 sequences are WSHSY and SAAADI. V was shortened by 9 bases and J by 5 bases, with 8 bases between the two germline ends.

There are a few counts of this clone. The rearrangement links TRBV5-5 to TRBJ2-2; 10 bases map to TRBD2. The CDR3 has 19 residues. CDR1 is SGHKS, CDR2 YYEKEE, per germline (reference sequence). The V gene end was trimmed by 1 base and the J gene end by 4 bases; junction bases not matched to a gene: 13. In DNA form, the CDR3 reads TGTGCCAGCAGCTTGACCCTAGCGGGGGCCCCCGGAGGCACCGGGGAGCTGTTTTTT. As protein: CASSLTLAGAPGGTGELFF. The full variable domain, in which reference TRBV5-5 and TRBJ2-2 provide the parts outside the CDR3, is DAGVTQSPTHLIKTRGQQVTLRCSPISGHKSVSWYQQVLGQGPQFIFQYYEKEERGRGNFPDRFSARQFPNYSSELNVNALLLGDSALYLCASSLTLAGAPGGTGELFFGEGSRLTVL.

This clone has just one count. The genes are TRBV18 and TRBJ2-3; TRBD1 agrees at 11 bases. Germline lookup yields CDR1 KGHSH and CDR2 LQKENI. The trim removed 3 bases at V and 6 bases at J, leaving 2 bases unmatched. The CDR3 contains 14 residues. CDR3: CASSPGTGGDTQYF. CDR3 DNA sequence: TGTGCCAGCTCACCCGGGACAGGGGGGGATACGCAGTATTTT.

The rearrangement uses TRBV29-1 and TRBJ2-5, with D possibly matching TRBD2 (6 bases). V gave up 4 bases and J gave up 2 bases, with 14 bases separating them. CDR1 is SQVTM and CDR2 is ANQGSEA in the germline V gene. The CDR3 sequence is 14 residues long. In DNA, the CDR3 is TGCAGCGTTGGGCAGGGTGGGGGGCAAGAGACCCAGTACTTC. The encoded protein is CSVGQGGGQETQYF.

The chain has TRBV20-1 and TRBJ2-1; 11 bases align to TRBD2. Trimming removed 3 bases from V and 3 bases from J; junction bases left unmatched: 7. Germline V CDR1 and CDR2: DFQATT, SNEGSKA (reference sequence). This CDR3 spans 16 amino acids. The chain's CDR3 is CSASYSGGAGYNEQFF. CDR3 nucleotide sequence: TGCAGTGCTAGTTATAGCGGGGGGGCGGGCTACAATGAGCAGTTCTTC.

This clone was recorded once. The genes are TRBV6-5 and TRBJ2-1, with 9 bases aligning to TRBD2. From germline, CDR1 is MNHEY and CDR2 SVGAGI. With V trimmed by 3 bases and J by 16 bases, 16 bases remained unmatched. The CDR3 runs to 15 residues. The CDR3 here is CASSYSIAAGGPYFF. DNA for the CDR3: TGTGCCAGCAGTTATTCGATCGCGGCGGGGGGGCCTTACTTCTTC.

The chain is built from TRBV5-1 and TRBJ2-2; D is unresolved. This CDR3 is 15 amino acids long. Germline CDR1 SGHRS, CDR2 YFSETQ. The V end was cut by 0 bases, the J end by 4 bases, with 10 bases between. In DNA, the CDR3 is TGCGCCAGCAGCTTGGGAGTGGGCAGCACCGGGGAGCTGTTTTTT. Amino acid sequence: CASSLGVGSTGELFF. Together with reference TRBV5-1 and TRBJ2-2, the CDR3 gives the full variable domain: KAGVTQTPRYLIKTRGQQVTLSCSPISGHRSVSWYQQTPGQGLQFLFEYFSETQRNKGNFPGRFSGRQFSNSRSEMNVSTLELGDSALYLCASSLGVGSTGELFFGEGSRLTVL.

This clone was found a few times. J is TRBJ1-5 and V is TRBV27; the D gene is possibly TRBD1 (6 bases). The CDR3 consists of 13 residues. The V gene lost 7 bases and the J gene lost 5 bases, with 12 bases spanning the gap. In germline, CDR1 is MNHEY, CDR2 SMNVEV (reference sequence). The CDR3 DNA reads as TGTGCCAGCAAAAAACAGGGTGATCAGCCCCAGCATTTT. As protein: CASKKQGDQPQHF.

The V and J genes are TRBV7-6 and TRBJ2-2; maybe TRBD1 (5 bases). This CDR3 has 15 amino acids. Germline V lookup: CDR1 SGHVS, CDR2 FNYEAQ. Between the trimmed V and J ends, which lost 3 bases and 4 bases, there was a span of 12 bases. The CDR3 spells CASSLAGMSTGELFF. The CDR3 bases are TGTGCCAGCAGCTTGGCAGGGATGAGCACCGGGGAGCTGTTTTTT.

This clone has a handful of counts. The chain joins TRBV7-9 to TRBJ1-4, with D possibly being TRBD1 (6 bases). V was pared by 8 bases and J by 7 bases, with 14 bases between. The CDR3 length is 13 residues. From germline, CDR1 is SEHNR and CDR2 FQNEAQ (reference sequence). CDR3 in amino acids: CASEQGVAEKLFF. The CDR3 bases are TGTGCCAGCGAACAGGGAGTCGCTGAAAAACTGTTTTTT.

The genes are TRBV2 and TRBJ1-1; possible D gene TRBD1, 5 bases. The CDR3 length is 13 residues. CDR1 SNHLY and CDR2 FYNNEI come from the germline V gene. V lost 3 bases, J lost 5 bases, and 10 bases lay in between. Here the CDR3 DNA reads TGTGCCAGCAGTGAGTCGGGGGGAACTGAAGCTTTCTTT. Amino acids: CASSESGGTEAFF.

This clone was detected a few times. The gene calls are TRBV27 and TRBJ2-5; maybe TRBD1 (6 bases). Trimming removed 5 bases from V and 5 bases from J, with 12 bases in between. The CDR3 has 13 residues. Germline CDR1 is MNHEY and CDR2 is SMNVEV (reference sequence). The CDR3 coding sequence is TGTGCCAGCAGTCCCCAGGGGTACGAGACCCAGTACTTC. It yields the protein CASSPQGYETQYF.

This clone was found a few times. The J gene is TRBJ1-1, the V gene TRBV5-1, with TRBD1 matching 7 bases. The CDR3 loop spans 14 amino acids. Germline trimming cut 0 bases from V and 6 bases from J; bases unmatched to any gene: 5. Per germline, CDR1 SGHRS and CDR2 YFSETQ. DNA of the CDR3: TGCGCCAGCAGCTTGGATCTTACAGGGGCTGAAGCTTTCTTT. It codes for CASSLDLTGAEAFF. The variable domain in full, completed from reference TRBV5-1 and TRBJ1-1, reads KAGVTQTPRYLIKTRGQQVTLSCSPISGHRSVSWYQQTPGQGLQFLFEYFSETQRNKGNFPGRFSGRQFSNSRSEMNVSTLELGDSALYLCASSLDLTGAEAFFGQGTRLTVV.

V usage is TRBV30 and J usage is TRBJ1-1, with D unresolved. CDR3 length: 12 amino acids. V was pared by 2 bases and J by 1 base, with 5 bases between. Germline CDR1 GTSNPN, CDR2 SVGIG (reference sequence). CDR3 in amino acids: CAWSRQNTEAFF. In DNA form, the CDR3 reads TGTGCCTGGAGTAGACAGAACACTGAAGCTTTCTTT.

The CDR3 coding sequence is TGTGCCAGCAGCTCGGGACTAGCGGGGGGGCCAGAGAATGAGCAGTTCTTC. This gives the protein CASSSGLAGGPENEQFF. The chain is built from TRBV7-6 and TRBJ2-1; the match to TRBD2 covers 16 bases. J gave up 7 bases and V 4 bases, and 7 bases lay outside the gene matches. The CDR3 has 17 residues. Per the germline V gene, CDR1 is SGHVS and CDR2 is FNYEAQ.

Only a few counts were recorded for this clone. This chain joins TRBV6-6 and TRBJ1-1; 7 bases fit TRBD1. This CDR3 is 14 amino acids long. V gave up 4 bases and J gave up 1 base; unmatched junction bases: 3. Germline CDR1 is MNHNY and CDR2 is SVGAGI (reference sequence). The CDR3 DNA sequence: TGTGCCAGCAGTTTCCAGGGGGAGAACACTGAAGCTTTCTTT. It encodes CASSFQGENTEAFF.